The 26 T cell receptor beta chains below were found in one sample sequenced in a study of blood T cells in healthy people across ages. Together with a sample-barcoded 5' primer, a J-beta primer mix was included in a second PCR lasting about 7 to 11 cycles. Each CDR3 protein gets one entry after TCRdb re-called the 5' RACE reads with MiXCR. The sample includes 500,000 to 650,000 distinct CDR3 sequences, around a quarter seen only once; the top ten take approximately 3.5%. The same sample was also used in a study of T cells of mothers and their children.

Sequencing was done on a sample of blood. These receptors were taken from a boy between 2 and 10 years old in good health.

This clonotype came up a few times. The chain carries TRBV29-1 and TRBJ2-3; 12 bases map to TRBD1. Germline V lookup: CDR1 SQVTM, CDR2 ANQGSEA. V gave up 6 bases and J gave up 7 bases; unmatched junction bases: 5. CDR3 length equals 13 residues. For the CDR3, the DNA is TGCAGCGTCTACGGGACAGGGGGCTATACGCAGTATTTT. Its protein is CSVYGTGGYTQYF.

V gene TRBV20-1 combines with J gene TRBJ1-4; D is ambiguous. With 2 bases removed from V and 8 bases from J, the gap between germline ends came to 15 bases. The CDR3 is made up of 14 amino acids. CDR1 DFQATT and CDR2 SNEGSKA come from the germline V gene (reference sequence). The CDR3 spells CSARKETVIEKLFF. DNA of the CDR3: TGCAGTGCTAGAAAGGAGACGGTCATCGAAAAACTGTTTTTT.

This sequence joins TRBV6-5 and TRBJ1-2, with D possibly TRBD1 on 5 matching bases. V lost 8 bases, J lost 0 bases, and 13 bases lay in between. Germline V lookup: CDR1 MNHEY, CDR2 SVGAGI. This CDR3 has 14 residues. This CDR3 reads CASCEGPANYGYTF. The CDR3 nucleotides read TGTGCCAGCTGTGAGGGGCCGGCTAACTATGGCTACACCTTC.

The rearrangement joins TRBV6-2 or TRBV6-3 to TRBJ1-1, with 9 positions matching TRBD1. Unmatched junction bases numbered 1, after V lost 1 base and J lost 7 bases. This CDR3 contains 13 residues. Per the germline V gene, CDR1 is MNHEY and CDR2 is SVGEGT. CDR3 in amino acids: CASSYWTGVEAFF. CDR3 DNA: TGTGCCAGCAGTTACTGGACAGGGGTTGAAGCTTTCTTT.

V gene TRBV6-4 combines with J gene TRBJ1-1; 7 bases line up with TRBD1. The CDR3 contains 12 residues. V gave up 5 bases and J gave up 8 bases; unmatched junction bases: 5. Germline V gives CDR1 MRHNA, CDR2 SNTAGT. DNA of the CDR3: TGTGCCAGCAGTACAGGGGAGGGAGAAGCTTTCTTT. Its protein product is CASSTGEGEAFF.

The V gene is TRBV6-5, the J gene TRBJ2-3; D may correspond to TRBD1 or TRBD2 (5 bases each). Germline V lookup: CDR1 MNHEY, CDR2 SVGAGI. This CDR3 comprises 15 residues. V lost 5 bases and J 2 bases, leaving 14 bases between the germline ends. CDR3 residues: CASSIAGTNTDTQYF. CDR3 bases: TGTGCCAGCAGTATCGCCGGGACCAACACAGATACGCAGTATTTT.

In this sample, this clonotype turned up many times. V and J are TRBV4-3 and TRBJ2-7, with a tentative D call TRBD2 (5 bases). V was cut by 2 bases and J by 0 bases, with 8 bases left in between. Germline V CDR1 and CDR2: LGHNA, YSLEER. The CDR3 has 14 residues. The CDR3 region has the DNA TGCGCCAGCAGCCAATTTGAGGGCTCCTACGAGCAGTACTTC. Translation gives CASSQFEGSYEQYF.

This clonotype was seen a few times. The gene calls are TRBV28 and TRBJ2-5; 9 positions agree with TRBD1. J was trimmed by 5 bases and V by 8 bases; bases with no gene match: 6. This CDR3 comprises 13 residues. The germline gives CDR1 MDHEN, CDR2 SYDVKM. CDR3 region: CASGYRGQETQYF. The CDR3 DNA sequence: TGTGCCAGCGGCTACAGGGGGCAGGAGACCCAGTACTTC.

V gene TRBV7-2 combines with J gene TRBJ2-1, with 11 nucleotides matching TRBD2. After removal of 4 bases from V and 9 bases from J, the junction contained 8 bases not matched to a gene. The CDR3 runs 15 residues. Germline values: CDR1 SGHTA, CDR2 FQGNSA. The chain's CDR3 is CASSSLAGAWGEQFF. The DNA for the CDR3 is TGTGCCAGCAGCTCACTAGCGGGGGCTTGGGGTGAGCAGTTCTTC.

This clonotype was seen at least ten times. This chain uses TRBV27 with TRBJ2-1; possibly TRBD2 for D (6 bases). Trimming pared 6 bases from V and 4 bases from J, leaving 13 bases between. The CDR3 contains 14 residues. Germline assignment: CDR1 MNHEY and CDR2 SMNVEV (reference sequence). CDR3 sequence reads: CASSLLGGYNEQFF. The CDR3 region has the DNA TGTGCCAGCAGCCTGCTGGGGGGTTACAATGAGCAGTTCTTC.

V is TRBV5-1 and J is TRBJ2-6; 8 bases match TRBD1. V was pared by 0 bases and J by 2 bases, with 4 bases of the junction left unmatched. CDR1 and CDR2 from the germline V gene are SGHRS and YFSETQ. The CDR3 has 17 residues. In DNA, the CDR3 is TGCGCCAGCAGCTTGGCGGCAGGGGGCACTGGGGCCAACGTCCTGACTTTC. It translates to CASSLAAGGTGANVLTF.

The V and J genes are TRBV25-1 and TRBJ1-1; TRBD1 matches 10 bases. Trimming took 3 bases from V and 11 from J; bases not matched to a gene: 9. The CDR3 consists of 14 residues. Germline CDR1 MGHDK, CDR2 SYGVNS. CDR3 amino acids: CASSDTHGTGVAFF. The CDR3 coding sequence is TGTGCCAGCAGTGATACCCACGGGACAGGGGTCGCTTTCTTT.

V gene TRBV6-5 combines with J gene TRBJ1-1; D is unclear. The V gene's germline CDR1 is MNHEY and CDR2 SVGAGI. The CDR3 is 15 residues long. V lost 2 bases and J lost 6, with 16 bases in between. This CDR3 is CASSYDNWGLAEAFF. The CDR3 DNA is TGTGCCAGCAGTTACGACAATTGGGGTTTGGCTGAAGCTTTCTTT.

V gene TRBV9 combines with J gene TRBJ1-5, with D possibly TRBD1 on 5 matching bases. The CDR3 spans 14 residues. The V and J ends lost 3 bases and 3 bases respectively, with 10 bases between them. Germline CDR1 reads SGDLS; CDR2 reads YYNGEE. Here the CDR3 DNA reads TGTGCCAGCAGCGATGGACACGCCAATCAGCCCCAGCATTTT. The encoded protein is CASSDGHANQPQHF.

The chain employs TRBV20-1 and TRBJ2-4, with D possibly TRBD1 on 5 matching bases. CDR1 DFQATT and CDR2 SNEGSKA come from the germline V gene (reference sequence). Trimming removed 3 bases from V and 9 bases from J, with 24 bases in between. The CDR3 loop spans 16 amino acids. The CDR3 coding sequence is TGCAGTGCTAGTGGGCAGGGAAGGATTTATGCTCCCATTCAGTACTTC. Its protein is CSASGQGRIYAPIQYF.

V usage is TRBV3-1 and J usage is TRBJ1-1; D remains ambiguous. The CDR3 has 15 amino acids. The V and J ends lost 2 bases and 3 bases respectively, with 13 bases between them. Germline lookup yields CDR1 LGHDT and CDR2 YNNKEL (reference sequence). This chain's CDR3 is CASSQTYPRYTEAFF. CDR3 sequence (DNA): TGTGCCAGCAGCCAAACTTATCCCAGATACACTGAAGCTTTCTTT. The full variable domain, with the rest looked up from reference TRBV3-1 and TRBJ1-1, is DTAVSQTPKYLVTQMGNDKSIKCEQNLGHDTMYWYKQDSKKFLKIMFSYNNKELIINETVPNRFSPKSPDKAHLNLHINSLELGDSAVYFCASSQTYPRYTEAFFGQGTRLTVV.

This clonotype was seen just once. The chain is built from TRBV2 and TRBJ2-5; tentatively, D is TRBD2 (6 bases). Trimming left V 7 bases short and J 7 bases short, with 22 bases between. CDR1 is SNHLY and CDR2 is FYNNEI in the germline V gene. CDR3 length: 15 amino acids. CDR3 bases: TGTGCCAGCAATTCCCGAGCCGGCCGGGGAGGGACCCAGTACTTC. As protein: CASNSRAGRGGTQYF.

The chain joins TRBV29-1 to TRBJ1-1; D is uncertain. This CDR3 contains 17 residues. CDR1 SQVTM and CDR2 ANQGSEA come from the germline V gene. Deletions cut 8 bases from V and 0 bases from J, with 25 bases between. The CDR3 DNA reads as TGCAGCATTCGCCCACCCACCGGACGGCTTATGAACACTGAAGCTTTCTTT. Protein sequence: CSIRPPTGRLMNTEAFF.

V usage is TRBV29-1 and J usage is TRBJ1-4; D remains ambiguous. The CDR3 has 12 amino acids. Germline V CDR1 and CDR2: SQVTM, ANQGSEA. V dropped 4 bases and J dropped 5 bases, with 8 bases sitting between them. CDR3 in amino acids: CSVVWYNEKLFF. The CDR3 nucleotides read TGCAGCGTTGTCTGGTACAATGAAAAACTGTTTTTT.

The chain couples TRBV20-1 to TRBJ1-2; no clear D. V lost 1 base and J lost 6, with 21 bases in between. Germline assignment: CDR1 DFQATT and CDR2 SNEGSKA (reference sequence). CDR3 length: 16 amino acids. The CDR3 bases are TGCAGTGCTAGAGGCCGGCAAAGAGGTTTTCCTAATGGCTACACCTTC. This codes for CSARGRQRGFPNGYTF.

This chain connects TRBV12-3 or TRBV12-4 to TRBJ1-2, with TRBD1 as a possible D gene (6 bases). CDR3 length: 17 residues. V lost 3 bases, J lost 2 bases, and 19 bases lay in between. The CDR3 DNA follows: TGTGCCAGCAGTTTTGGCCTCTTGAGAAGGGGGAACTATGGCTACACCTTC. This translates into CASSFGLLRRGNYGYTF.

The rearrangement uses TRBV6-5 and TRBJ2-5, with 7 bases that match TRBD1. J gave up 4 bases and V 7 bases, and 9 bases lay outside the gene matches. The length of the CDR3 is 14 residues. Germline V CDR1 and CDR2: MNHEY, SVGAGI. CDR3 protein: CASTSDRDRETQYF. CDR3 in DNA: TGTGCCAGCACATCTGACCGGGACAGAGAGACCCAGTACTTC.

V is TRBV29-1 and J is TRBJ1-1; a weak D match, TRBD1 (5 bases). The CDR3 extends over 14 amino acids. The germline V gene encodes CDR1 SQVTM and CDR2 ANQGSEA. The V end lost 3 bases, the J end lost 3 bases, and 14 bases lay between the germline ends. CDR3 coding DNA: TGCAGCGTTGACTCTCATGGGGGGGACACTGAAGCTTTCTTT. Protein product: CSVDSHGGDTEAFF.

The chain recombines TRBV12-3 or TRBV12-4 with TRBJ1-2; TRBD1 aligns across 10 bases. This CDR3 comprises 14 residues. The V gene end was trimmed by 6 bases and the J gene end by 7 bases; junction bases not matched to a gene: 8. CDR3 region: CASSPDRGQGGYTF. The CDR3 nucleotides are TGTGCCAGCAGCCCCGACAGGGGGCAGGGTGGCTACACCTTC.

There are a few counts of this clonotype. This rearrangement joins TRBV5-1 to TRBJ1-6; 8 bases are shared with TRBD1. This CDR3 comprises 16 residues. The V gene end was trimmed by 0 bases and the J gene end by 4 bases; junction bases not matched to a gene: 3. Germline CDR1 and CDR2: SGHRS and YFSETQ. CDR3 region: CASSLETGAYNSPLHF. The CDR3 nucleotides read TGCGCCAGCAGCTTGGAGACAGGGGCATATAATTCACCCCTCCACTTT.

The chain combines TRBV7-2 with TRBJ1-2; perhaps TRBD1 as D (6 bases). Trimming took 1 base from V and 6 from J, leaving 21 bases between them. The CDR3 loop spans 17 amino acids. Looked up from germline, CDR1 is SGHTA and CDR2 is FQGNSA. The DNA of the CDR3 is TGTGCCAGCAGCTTAGGGGTCCGGAGGGGGGGACAAAATGGCTACACCTTC. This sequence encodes CASSLGVRRGGQNGYTF.